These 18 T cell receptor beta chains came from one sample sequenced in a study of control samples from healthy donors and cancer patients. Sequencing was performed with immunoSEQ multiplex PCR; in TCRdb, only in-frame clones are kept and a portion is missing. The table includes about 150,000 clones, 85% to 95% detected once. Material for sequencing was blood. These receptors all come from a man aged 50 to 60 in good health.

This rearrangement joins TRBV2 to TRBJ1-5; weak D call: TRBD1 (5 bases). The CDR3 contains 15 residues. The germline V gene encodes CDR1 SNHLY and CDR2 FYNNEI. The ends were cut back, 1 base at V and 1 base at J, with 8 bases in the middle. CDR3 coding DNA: TGTGCCAGCAGTGAAGAGCCAGGGAGCAATCAGCCCCAGCATTTT. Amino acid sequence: CASSEEPGSNQPQHF.

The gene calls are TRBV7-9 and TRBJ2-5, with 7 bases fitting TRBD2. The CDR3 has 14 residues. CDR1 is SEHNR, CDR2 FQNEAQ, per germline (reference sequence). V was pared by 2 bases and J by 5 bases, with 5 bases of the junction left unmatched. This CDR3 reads CASSLSGGDETQYF. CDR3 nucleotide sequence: TGTGCCAGCAGCTTATCGGGAGGAGATGAGACCCAGTACTTC.

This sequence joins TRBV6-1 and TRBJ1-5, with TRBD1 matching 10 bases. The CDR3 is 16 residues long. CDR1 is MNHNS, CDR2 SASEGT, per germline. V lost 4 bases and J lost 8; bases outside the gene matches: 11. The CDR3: CASSGSGTGVKEPQHF. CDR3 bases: TGTGCCAGCAGTGGATCCGGGACAGGGGTAAAAGAGCCCCAGCATTTT.

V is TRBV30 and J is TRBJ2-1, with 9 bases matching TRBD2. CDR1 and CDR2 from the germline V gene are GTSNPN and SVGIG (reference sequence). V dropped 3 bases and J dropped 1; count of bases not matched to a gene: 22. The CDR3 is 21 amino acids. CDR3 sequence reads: CAWRSYVVAGVKSGSYNEQFF. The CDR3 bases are TGTGCCTGGAGATCCTACGTAGTAGCGGGAGTTAAGTCAGGGTCCTACAATGAGCAGTTCTTC.

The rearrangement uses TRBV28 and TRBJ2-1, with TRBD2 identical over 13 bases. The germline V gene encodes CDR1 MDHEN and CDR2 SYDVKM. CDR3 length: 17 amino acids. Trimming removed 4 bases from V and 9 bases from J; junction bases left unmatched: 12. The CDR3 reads CASSSFGLAGEFVEQFF. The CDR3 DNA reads TGTGCCAGCAGTTCGTTTGGACTAGCGGGAGAGTTCGTTGAGCAGTTCTTC.

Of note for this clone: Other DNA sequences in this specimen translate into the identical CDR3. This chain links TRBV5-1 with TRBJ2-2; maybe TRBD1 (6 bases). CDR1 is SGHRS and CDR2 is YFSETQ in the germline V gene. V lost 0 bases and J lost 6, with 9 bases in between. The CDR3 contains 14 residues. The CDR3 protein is CASSLVGGPGELFF. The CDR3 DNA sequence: TGCGCCAGCAGCTTGGTAGGGGGTCCCGGGGAGCTGTTTTTT.

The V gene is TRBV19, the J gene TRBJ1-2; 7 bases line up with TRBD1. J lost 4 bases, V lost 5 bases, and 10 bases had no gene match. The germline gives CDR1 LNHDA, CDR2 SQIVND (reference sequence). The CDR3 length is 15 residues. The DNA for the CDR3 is TGTGCCAGTAGTTTATCAATGACAGGGATCTATGGCTACACCTTC. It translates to CASSLSMTGIYGYTF.

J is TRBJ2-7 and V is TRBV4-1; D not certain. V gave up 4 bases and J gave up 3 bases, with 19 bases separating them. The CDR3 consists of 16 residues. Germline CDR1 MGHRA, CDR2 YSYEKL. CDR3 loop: CASSRARTGYNYEQYF. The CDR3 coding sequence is TGCGCCAGCAGCCGCGCGAGGACCGGATATAACTACGAGCAGTACTTC.

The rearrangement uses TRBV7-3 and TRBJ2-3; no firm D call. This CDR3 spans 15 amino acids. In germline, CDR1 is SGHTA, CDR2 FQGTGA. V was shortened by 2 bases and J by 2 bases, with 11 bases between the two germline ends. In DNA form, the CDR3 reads TGTGCCAGCAGCTTACGGGCAGATCCCACAGATACGCAGTATTTT. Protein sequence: CASSLRADPTDTQYF.

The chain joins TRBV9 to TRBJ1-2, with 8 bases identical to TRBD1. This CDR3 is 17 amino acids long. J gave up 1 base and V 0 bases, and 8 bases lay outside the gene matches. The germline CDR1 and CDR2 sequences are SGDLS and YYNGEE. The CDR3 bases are TGTGCCAGCAGCGTAGATGGGCAGGGGGCAAGTAACTATGGCTACACCTTC. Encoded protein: CASSVDGQGASNYGYTF. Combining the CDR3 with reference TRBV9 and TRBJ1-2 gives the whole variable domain DSGVTQTPKHLITATGQRVTLRCSPRSGDLSVYWYQQSLDQGLQFLIQYYNGEERAKGNILERFSAQQFPDLHSELNLSSLELGDSALYFCASSVDGQGASNYGYTFGSGTRLTVV.

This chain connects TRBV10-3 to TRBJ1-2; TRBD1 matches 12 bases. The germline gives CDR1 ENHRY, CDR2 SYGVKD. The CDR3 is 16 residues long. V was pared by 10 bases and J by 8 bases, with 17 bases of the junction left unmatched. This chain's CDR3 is CATQGPPGTGGEGYTF. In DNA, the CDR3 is TGTGCCACCCAGGGCCCCCCCGGGACAGGGGGCGAGGGCTACACCTTC.

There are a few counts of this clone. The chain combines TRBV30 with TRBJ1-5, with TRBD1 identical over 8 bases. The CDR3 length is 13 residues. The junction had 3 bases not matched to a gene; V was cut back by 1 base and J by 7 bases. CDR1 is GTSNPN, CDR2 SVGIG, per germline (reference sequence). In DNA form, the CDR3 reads TGTGCCTGGAGTGCCAGGGGGCTCCAGCCCCAGCATTTT. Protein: CAWSARGLQPQHF.

This CDR3 reads CASSPDRDYGYTF. DNA for the CDR3: TGTGCCAGCAGTCCGGACAGGGACTATGGCTACACCTTC. V usage is TRBV2 and J usage is TRBJ1-2; TRBD1 matches 8 bases. The CDR3 spans 13 residues. The V gene's germline CDR1 is SNHLY and CDR2 FYNNEI. V shed 5 bases, J shed 3 bases, and the junction held 2 bases outside the gene matches.

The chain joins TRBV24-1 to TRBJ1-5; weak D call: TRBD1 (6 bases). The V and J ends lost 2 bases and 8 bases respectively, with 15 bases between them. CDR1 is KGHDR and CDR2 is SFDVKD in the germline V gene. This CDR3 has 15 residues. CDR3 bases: TGTGCCACCAGTGATTCGGTAGAAGGGGGAAAGCCCCAGCATTTT. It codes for CATSDSVEGGKPQHF.

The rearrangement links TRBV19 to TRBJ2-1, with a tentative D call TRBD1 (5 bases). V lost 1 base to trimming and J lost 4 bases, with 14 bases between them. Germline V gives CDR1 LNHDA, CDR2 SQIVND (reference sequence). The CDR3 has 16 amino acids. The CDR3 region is CASSIGGRGLYNEQFF. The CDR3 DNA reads TGTGCCAGTAGTATAGGGGGCAGAGGCTTATACAATGAGCAGTTCTTC.

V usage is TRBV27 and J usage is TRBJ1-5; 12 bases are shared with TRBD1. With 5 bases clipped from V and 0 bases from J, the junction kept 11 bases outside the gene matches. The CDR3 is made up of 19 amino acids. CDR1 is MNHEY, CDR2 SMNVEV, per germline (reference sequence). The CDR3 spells CASSQLGTGGAYSNQPQHF. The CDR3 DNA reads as TGTGCCAGCAGTCAACTCGGGACAGGGGGCGCTTATAGCAATCAGCCCCAGCATTTT.

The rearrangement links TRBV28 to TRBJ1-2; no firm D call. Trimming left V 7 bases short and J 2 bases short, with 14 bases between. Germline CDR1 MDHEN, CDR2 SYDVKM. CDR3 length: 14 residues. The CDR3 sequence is CASNSPMENYGYTF. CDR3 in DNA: TGTGCCAGCAACTCCCCCATGGAAAACTATGGCTACACCTTC.

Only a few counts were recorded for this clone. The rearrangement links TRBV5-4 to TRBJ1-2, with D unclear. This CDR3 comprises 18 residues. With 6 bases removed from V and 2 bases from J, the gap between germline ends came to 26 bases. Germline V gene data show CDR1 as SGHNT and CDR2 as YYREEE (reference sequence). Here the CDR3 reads CASTWGSPGSRGNYGYTF. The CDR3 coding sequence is TGTGCCAGCACCTGGGGATCCCCCGGGTCCCGAGGGAACTATGGCTACACCTTC.